One T cell receptor beta chain is described in this entry. Specified time point: blood 4 weeks post-SBRT, at nephrectomy. This sample's treatment: 15 Gy SBRT to primary tumor, nephrectomy 4 weeks later. Nephrectomy followed 15 Gy stereotactic body radiation by 4 weeks. Clear cell pathology was present in this patient's renal cell carcinoma. This record comes from a study of radiation and T cells in renal cell carcinoma. V lost 6 bases to trimming and J lost 0 bases, with 8 bases between them. The CDR3 contains 14 residues. The V gene's germline CDR1 is SNHLY and CDR2 FYNNEI. Profiled with immunoSEQ multiplex PCR; TCRdb holds only in-frame clones, not every one. The repertoire holds about 77,000 clones, 75% to 90% seen once, with more than 2% in the top ten.

The V call is TRBV2, the J call TRBJ2-2; D is possibly TRBD1 or TRBD2 (5 bases each). This clonotype originated in a woman aged 55-69 years with renal cell carcinoma. The source was blood, collected from a patient whose treatment included radiotherapy and nephrectomy. The CDR3 loop is CASRPGPNTGELFF. CDR3 sequence (DNA): TGTGCCAGCAGACCGGGGCCGAACACCGGGGAGCTGTTTTTT. Using reference TRBV2 and TRBJ2-2 for the parts outside the CDR3, the full variable domain is EPEVTQTPSHQVTQMGQEVILRCVPISNHLYFYWYRQILGQKVEFLVSFYNNEISEKSEIFDDQFSVERPDGSNFTLKIRSTKLEDSAMYFCASRPGPNTGELFFGEGSRLTVL.